The rows below give T cell receptor beta chains drawn from one sample of a study of control samples from healthy donors and cancer patients. Some clones are missing from TCRdb's copy, which holds only in-frame ones; the method was immunoSEQ multiplex PCR. Among 100,000 to 150,000 clones listed, roughly 84% were seen once. Sequencing was performed on blood. The source of these receptors is a man between 18 and 29 years old in good health. The CDR3 runs from the conserved cysteine through the conserved F or W. D genes are given only for firm matches. Clone size appears in some rows only: once, few, many, or a class for an expanded clone.

J: TRBJ1-1; size: NA; D: NA; V: TRBV5-1; DNA: TGCGCCGTTAGGCAGGGCGTGAACACTGAAGCTTTCTTT; CDR3: CAVRQGVNTEAFF
J: TRBJ2-2; size: NA; D: NA; V: TRBV5-1; DNA: TGCGCCAGCAGCTTGGGACAGTACACCGGGGAGCTGTTTTTT; CDR3: CASSLGQYTGELFF
J: TRBJ1-5; size: NA; D: TRBD1; V: TRBV19; DNA: TGTGCCAGTAGTATAGAACAGGGGCGACATAGCAATCAGCCCCAGCATTTT; CDR3: CASSIEQGRHSNQPQHF
J: TRBJ1-1; size: NA; D: TRBD1; V: TRBV5-6; DNA: TGTGCCAGCAGGTCGGGACAGCTCAACACTGAAGCTTTCTTT; CDR3: CASRSGQLNTEAFF
J: TRBJ2-3; size: NA; D: NA; V: TRBV7-3; DNA: TGTGCCAGCAGCTTCAGACAGACAGATACGCAGTATTTT; CDR3: CASSFRQTDTQYF
J: TRBJ2-2; size: NA; D: TRBD1; V: TRBV28; DNA: TGTGCCAGCAGTTTTCATGGGACAGGGAACACCGGGGAGCTGTTTTTT; CDR3: CASSFHGTGNTGELFF
J: TRBJ1-1; size: NA; D: NA; V: TRBV28; DNA: TGTGCCAGCTTCCGGAACACTGAAGCTTTCTTT; CDR3: CASFRNTEAFF
J: TRBJ1-5; size: few; D: NA; V: TRBV7-9; DNA: TGTGCCAGCAGCCCGGCCGGACGAGACCAGCCCCAGCATTTT; CDR3: CASSPAGRDQPQHF
J: TRBJ1-3; size: NA; D: NA; V: TRBV19; DNA: TGTGCCAGTAGTATGGGGCAAACAGCTGGAAACACCATATATTTT; CDR3: CASSMGQTAGNTIYF
J: TRBJ2-7; size: NA; D: NA; V: TRBV4-1; DNA: TGCGCCAGCAGCCCGCAGGGGCTCCAGCACCCACCCGAGCAGTACTTC; CDR3: CASSPQGLQHPPEQYF
J: TRBJ2-1; size: NA; D: TRBD2; V: TRBV30; DNA: TGTGCCTGGAGTGGACTAGCGGGAATGAATGAGCAGTTCTTC; CDR3: CAWSGLAGMNEQFF
J: TRBJ2-1; size: NA; D: TRBD2; V: TRBV7-2; DNA: TGTGCCAGCAGCAAGGGACTAGCGGACTACAATGAGGGGGAGTTCTTC; CDR3: CASSKGLADYNEGEFF
J: TRBJ2-1; size: NA; D: TRBD2; V: TRBV7-3; DNA: TGTGCCAGCAGCCCACTGACTAGCGGTTACAATGAGCAGTTCTTC; CDR3: CASSPLTSGYNEQFF
J: TRBJ1-2; size: NA; D: NA; V: TRBV5-1; DNA: TGCGCCAGCTCAGCTTGGGTAGCTAACTATGGCTACACCTTC; CDR3: CASSAWVANYGYTF
J: TRBJ1-2; size: NA; D: NA; V: TRBV7-2; DNA: TGTGCCAGCAGCGAAGGGGGGTTTCAGGCTGGCTACACCTTC; CDR3: CASSEGGFQAGYTF
J: TRBJ1-6; size: few; D: NA; V: TRBV6-2/TRBV6-3; DNA: TGTGCCAGCAGTTTCCCGACGATCCGCCAAAAGAATTCACCCCTCCACTTT; CDR3: CASSFPTIRQKNSPLHF
J: TRBJ1-2; size: NA; D: NA; V: TRBV29-1; DNA: TGCAGCGTGCGCACGCCGCTAAACTATGGCTACACCTTC; CDR3: CSVRTPLNYGYTF
J: TRBJ1-2; size: few; D: NA; V: TRBV6-2/TRBV6-3; DNA: TGTGCCAGCAGTTCCCACGCGGGGTATGGCTACACCTTC; CDR3: CASSSHAGYGYTF
J: TRBJ1-2; size: NA; D: NA; V: TRBV7-2; DNA: TGTGCCAGCAGGCCAGGGATCTTGGGAGGCTACACCTTC; CDR3: CASRPGILGGYTF
J: TRBJ2-3; size: NA; D: TRBD2; V: TRBV9; DNA: TGTGCCAGCAGCGTAGGCGGGAGTTACAGCACAGATACGCAGTATTTT; CDR3: CASSVGGSYSTDTQYF
J: TRBJ1-2; size: NA; D: NA; V: TRBV18; DNA: TGTGCCAGCTCACTTCTTTCGGAGCCCTCCGAGGGCTACACCTTC; CDR3: CASSLLSEPSEGYTF
J: TRBJ1-6; size: once; D: TRBD1; V: TRBV27; DNA: TGTGCCAGCAGTTTATCTATACAGGGGAGGTATAATTCACCCCTCCACTTT; CDR3: CASSLSIQGRYNSPLHF
J: TRBJ2-4; size: NA; D: NA; V: TRBV25-1; DNA: TGTGCCAGCGAGGAGGGAGGAGTAGCCAAAAACATTCAGTACTTC; CDR3: CASEEGGVAKNIQYF
J: TRBJ1-1; size: NA; D: NA; V: TRBV5-6; DNA: TGTGCCAGCAGCTTGACCCAGACAGAAGCTTTCTTT; CDR3: CASSLTQTEAFF
J: TRBJ1-4; size: NA; D: TRBD1; V: TRBV6-5; DNA: TGTGCCAGCAGTTCCACCTCCAAAACAGGGGGAAAACTGTTTTTT; CDR3: CASSSTSKTGGKLFF
J: TRBJ1-2; size: NA; D: TRBD1; V: TRBV2; DNA: TGTGCCAGCAGTGAACTCCGCGGACAGGGGGCGGTTAGTGGCTACACCTTC; CDR3: CASSELRGQGAVSGYTF
J: TRBJ2-1; size: many; D: NA; V: TRBV4-1; DNA: TGCGCCAGCAGCCAAGATCATGACTCATCCGAGATGGAGCAGTTCTTC; CDR3: CASSQDHDSSEMEQFF
J: TRBJ2-3; size: NA; D: NA; V: TRBV30; DNA: TGTGCCTGGAGAATCGGCGGGATCACAGATACGCAGTATTTT; CDR3: CAWRIGGITDTQYF
J: TRBJ1-3; size: NA; D: NA; V: TRBV28; DNA: TGTGCCAGCAGTTCAGGAAACACCATATATTTT; CDR3: CASSSGNTIYF
J: TRBJ2-1; size: NA; D: TRBD2; V: TRBV29-1; DNA: TGCAGCGTTGCGTCTGGACTAGCTAGAGCTGCTGAGCAGTTCTTC; CDR3: CSVASGLARAAEQFF
J: TRBJ1-4; size: NA; D: TRBD1; V: TRBV25-1; DNA: TGTGCCAGCAGTGATACTGGACAGGCACATGAAAAACTGTTTTTT; CDR3: CASSDTGQAHEKLFF
J: TRBJ1-4; size: NA; D: TRBD1; V: TRBV9; DNA: TGTGCCAGCAGCGTAGCTCGGACAGGGGGGGAAAAACTGTTTTTT; CDR3: CASSVARTGGEKLFF
J: TRBJ2-7; size: NA; D: TRBD2; V: TRBV11-2; DNA: TGTGCCAGCAGAAGCACATGGGAGGGACACGAGCAGTACTTC; CDR3: CASRSTWEGHEQYF
J: TRBJ1-1; size: NA; D: TRBD1; V: TRBV28; DNA: TGTGCCAGCAGTTCTACAGGGGGCACGAACACTGAAGCTTTCTTT; CDR3: CASSSTGGTNTEAFF
J: TRBJ2-1; size: NA; D: NA; V: TRBV18; DNA: TGTGCCAGCTCACCCCGGCAGGGAGGTGGCGATGAGCAGTTCTTC; CDR3: CASSPRQGGGDEQFF
J: TRBJ2-7; size: NA; D: NA; V: TRBV7-9; DNA: TGTGCCAGCAGCCCTCTCTACGAGCAGTACTTC; CDR3: CASSPLYEQYF
J: TRBJ2-7; size: NA; D: NA; V: TRBV27; DNA: TGTGCCAGCAGTTTGGGCCGCCTACTAGGGGAGCAGTACTTC; CDR3: CASSLGRLLGEQYF
J: TRBJ1-2; size: few; D: NA; V: TRBV27; DNA: TGTGCCAGCAGTTTTCGAGGCTACCATCACTCTGGCTACACCTTC; CDR3: CASSFRGYHHSGYTF
J: TRBJ2-3; size: NA; D: NA; V: TRBV6-5; DNA: TGTGCCAGCAAGAAAAAGACAGGAGATACGCAGTATTTT; CDR3: CASKKKTGDTQYF
J: TRBJ2-2; size: NA; D: TRBD2; V: TRBV30; DNA: TGTGCCTGGTTAATAACCGGGACTAGCCCTAACACCGGGGAGCTGTTTTTT; CDR3: CAWLITGTSPNTGELFF
J: TRBJ2-5; size: NA; D: NA; V: TRBV19; DNA: TGTGCCAGTAGAGACGGGTACCAAGAGACCCAGTACTTC; CDR3: CASRDGYQETQYF
J: TRBJ2-4; size: once; D: NA; V: TRBV30; DNA: TGTGCCTGGAGGGGGGCAGTAGCCGGCGTTAAAAACATTCAGTACTTC; CDR3: CAWRGAVAGVKNIQYF
J: TRBJ2-1; size: NA; D: NA; V: TRBV5-6; DNA: TGTGCCAGCAGCCCCGGGGGCTTCTCCTACAATGAGCAGTTCTTC; CDR3: CASSPGGFSYNEQFF
J: TRBJ2-2; size: NA; D: TRBD2; V: TRBV14; DNA: TGTGCCAGCAGCCCACCCGGGACTAGCGGGAGATTGACCGGGGAGCTGTTTTTT; CDR3: CASSPPGTSGRLTGELFF
J: TRBJ2-2; size: NA; D: NA; V: TRBV19; DNA: TGTGCCAGTAGTATAAACTGGGAGCTGTTTTTT; CDR3: CASSINWELFF
J: TRBJ2-1; size: NA; D: NA; V: TRBV28; DNA: TGTGCCAGCAGTTCAACTGCGACTTCCAATGAGCAGTTCTTC; CDR3: CASSSTATSNEQFF
J: TRBJ2-2; size: NA; D: NA; V: TRBV2; DNA: TGTGCCAGCAGTGGAATGAGGACACTGAACACCGGGGAGCTGTTTTTT; CDR3: CASSGMRTLNTGELFF
J: TRBJ1-2; size: NA; D: NA; V: TRBV25-1; DNA: TGTGCCAGCAGTGATTCCAGAGATGGCTACACCTTC; CDR3: CASSDSRDGYTF
J: TRBJ2-7; size: NA; D: NA; V: TRBV6-6; DNA: TGTGCCAGCAGTTACGCCATCGTCAGGGAAGGGTACGAGCAGTACTTC; CDR3: CASSYAIVREGYEQYF
J: TRBJ1-3; size: NA; D: TRBD1; V: TRBV6-6; DNA: TGTGCCAGCAGAACCGACAGGGCACTTGGAAACACCATATATTTT; CDR3: CASRTDRALGNTIYF